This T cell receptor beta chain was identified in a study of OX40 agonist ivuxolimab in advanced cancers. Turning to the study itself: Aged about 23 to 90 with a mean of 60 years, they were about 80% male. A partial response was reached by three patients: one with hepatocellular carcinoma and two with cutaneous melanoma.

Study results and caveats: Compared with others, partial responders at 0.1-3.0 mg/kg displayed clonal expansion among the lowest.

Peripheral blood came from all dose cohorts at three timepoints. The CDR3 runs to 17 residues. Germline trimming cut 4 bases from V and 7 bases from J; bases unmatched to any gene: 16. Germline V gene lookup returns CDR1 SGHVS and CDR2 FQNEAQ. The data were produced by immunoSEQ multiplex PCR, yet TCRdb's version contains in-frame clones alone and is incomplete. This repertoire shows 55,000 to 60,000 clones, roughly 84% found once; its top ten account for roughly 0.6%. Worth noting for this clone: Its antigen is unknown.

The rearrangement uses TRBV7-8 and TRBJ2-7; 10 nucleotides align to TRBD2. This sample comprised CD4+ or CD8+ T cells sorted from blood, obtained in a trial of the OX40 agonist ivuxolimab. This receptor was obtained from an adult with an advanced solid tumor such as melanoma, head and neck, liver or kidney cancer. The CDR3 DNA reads TGTGCCAGCAGCTCGCAAGGAAGGAGCGGGAGGGCCTGGGAGCAGTACTTC. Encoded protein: CASSSQGRSGRAWEQYF.